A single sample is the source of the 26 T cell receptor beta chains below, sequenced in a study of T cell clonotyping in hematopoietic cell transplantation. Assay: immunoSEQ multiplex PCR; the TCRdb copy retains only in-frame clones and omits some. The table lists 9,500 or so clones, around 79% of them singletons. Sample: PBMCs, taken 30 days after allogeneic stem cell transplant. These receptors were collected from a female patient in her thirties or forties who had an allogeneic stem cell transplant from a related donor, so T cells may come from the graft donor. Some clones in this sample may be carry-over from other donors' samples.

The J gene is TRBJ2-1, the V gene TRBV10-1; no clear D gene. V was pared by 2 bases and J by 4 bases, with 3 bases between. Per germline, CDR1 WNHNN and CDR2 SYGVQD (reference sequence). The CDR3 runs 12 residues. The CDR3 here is CASSEGYNEQFF. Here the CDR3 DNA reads TGCGCCAGCAGTGAGGGATACAATGAGCAGTTCTTC.

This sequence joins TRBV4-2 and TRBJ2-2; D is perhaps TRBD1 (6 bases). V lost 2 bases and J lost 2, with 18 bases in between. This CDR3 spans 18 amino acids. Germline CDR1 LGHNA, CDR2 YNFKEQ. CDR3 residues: CASSQRVSGTSNTGELFF. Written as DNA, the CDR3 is TGTGCCAGCAGCCAAAGAGTCTCCGGGACATCCAACACCGGGGAGCTGTTTTTT.

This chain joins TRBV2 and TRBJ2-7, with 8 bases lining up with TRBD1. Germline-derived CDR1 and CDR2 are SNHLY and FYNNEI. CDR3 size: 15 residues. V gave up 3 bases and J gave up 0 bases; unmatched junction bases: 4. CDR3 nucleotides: TGTGCCAGCAGTGACCAGGGGGCGCCCTCCTACGAGCAGTACTTC. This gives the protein CASSDQGAPSYEQYF. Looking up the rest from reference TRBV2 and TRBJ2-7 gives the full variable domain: EPEVTQTPSHQVTQMGQEVILRCVPISNHLYFYWYRQILGQKVEFLVSFYNNEISEKSEIFDDQFSVERPDGSNFTLKIRSTKLEDSAMYFCASSDQGAPSYEQYFGPGTRLTVT.

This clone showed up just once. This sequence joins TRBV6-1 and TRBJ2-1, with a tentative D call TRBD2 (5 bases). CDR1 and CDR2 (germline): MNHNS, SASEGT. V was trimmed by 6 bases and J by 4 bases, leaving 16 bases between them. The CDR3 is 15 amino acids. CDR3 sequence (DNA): TGTGCCAGCAGGGAAACGGGGAGCCTTTACAATGAGCAGTTCTTC. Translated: CASRETGSLYNEQFF.

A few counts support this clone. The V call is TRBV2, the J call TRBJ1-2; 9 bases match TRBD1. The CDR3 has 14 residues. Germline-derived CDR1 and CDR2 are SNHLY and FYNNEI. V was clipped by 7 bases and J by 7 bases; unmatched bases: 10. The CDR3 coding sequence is TGTGCCAGCATGGGACAGGGATACATCTCTGGCTACACCTTC. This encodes CASMGQGYISGYTF.

CDR3: CASTWDNEQFF. CDR3 in DNA: TGTGCCAGCACGTGGGATAATGAGCAGTTCTTC. The chain is built from TRBV2 and TRBJ2-1; D remains ambiguous. In germline, CDR1 is SNHLY, CDR2 FYNNEI. V was pared by 7 bases and J by 7 bases, with 8 bases between. There are 11 residues in the CDR3.

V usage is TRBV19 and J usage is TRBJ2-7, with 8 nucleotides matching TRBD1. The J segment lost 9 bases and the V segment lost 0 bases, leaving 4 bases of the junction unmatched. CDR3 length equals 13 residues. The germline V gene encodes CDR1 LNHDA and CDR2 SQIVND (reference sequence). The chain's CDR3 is CASSIDFQGAQYF. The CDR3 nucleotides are TGTGCCAGTAGTATAGATTTCCAGGGGGCGCAGTACTTC. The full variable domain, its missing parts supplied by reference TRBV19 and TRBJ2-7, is DGGITQSPKYLFRKEGQNVTLSCEQNLNHDAMYWYRQDPGQGLRLIYYSQIVNDFQKGDIAEGYSVSREKKESFPLTVTSAQKNPTAFYLCASSIDFQGAQYFGPGTRLTVT.

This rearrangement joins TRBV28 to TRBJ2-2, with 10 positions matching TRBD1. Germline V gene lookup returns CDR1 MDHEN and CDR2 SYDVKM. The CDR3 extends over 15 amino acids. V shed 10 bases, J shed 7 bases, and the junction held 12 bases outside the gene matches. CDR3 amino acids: CAIRKTGGRGGELFF. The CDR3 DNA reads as TGTGCCATCCGAAAGACAGGGGGCCGGGGCGGGGAGCTGTTTTTT.

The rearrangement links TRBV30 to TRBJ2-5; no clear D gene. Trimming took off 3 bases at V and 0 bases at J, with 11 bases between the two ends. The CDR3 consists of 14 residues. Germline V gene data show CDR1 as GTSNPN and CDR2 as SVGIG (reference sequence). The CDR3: CAWREVAYQETQYF. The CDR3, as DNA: TGTGCCTGGAGGGAAGTCGCGTACCAAGAGACCCAGTACTTC.

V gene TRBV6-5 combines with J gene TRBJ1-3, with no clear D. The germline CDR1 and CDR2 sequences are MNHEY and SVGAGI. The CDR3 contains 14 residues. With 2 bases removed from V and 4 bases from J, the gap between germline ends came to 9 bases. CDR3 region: CASSYGEGGNTIYF. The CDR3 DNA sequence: TGTGCCAGCAGTTACGGGGAGGGAGGAAACACCATATATTTT.

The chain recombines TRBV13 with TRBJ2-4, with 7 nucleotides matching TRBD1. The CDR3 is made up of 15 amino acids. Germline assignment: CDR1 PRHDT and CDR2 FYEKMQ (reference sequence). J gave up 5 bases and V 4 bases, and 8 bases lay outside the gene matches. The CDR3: CASSSDPGQQNIQYF. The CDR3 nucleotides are TGTGCCAGCAGCTCCGATCCGGGACAGCAAAACATTCAGTACTTC.

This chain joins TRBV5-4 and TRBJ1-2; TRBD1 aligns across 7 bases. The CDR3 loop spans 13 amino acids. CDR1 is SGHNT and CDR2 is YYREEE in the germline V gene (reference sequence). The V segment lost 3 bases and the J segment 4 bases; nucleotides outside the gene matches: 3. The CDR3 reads CASSWDSLYGYTF. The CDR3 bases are TGTGCCAGCAGCTGGGACAGCCTCTATGGCTACACCTTC.

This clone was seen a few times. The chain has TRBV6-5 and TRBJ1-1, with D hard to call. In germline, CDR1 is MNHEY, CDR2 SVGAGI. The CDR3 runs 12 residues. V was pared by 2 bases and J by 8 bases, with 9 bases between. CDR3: CASSYAGSEAFF. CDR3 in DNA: TGTGCCAGCAGTTACGCCGGCTCAGAAGCTTTCTTT.

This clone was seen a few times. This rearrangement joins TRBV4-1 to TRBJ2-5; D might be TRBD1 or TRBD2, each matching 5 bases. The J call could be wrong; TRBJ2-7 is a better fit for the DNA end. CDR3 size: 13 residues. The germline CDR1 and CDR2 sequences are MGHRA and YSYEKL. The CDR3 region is CASSQDPGHEQYF. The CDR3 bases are TGCGCCAGCAGCCAAGATCCGGGGCACGAGCAGTACTTC.

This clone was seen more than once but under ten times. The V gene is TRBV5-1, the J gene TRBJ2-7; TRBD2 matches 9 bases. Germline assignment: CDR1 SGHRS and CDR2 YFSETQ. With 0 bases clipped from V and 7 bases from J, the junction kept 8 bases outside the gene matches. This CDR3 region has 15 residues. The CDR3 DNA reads TGCGCCAGCAGCTTGGATAGCGGGAGTGCGCGGGAGCAGTACTTC. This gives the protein CASSLDSGSAREQYF.

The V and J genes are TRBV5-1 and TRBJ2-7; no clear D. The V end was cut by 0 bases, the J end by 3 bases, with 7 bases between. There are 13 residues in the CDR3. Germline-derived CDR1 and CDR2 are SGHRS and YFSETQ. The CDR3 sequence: CASSLDGNYEQYF. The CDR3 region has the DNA TGCGCCAGCAGCTTGGACGGTAACTACGAGCAGTACTTC. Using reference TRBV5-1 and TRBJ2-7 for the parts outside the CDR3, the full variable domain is KAGVTQTPRYLIKTRGQQVTLSCSPISGHRSVSWYQQTPGQGLQFLFEYFSETQRNKGNFPGRFSGRQFSNSRSEMNVSTLELGDSALYLCASSLDGNYEQYFGPGTRLTVT.

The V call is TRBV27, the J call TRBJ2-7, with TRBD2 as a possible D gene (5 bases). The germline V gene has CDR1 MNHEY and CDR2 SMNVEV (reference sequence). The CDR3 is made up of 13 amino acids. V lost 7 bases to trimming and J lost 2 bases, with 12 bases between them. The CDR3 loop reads CASKPGTAYEQYF. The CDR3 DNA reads TGTGCCAGCAAGCCGGGAACCGCCTACGAGCAGTACTTC.

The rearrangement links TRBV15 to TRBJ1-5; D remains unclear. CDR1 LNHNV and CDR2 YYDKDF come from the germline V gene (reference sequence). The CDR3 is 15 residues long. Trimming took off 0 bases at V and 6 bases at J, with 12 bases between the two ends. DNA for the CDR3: TGTGCCACCAGCAGAGATCCCAAGGGAGTTCAGCCCCAGCATTTT. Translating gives CATSRDPKGVQPQHF. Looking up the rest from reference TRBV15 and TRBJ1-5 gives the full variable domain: DAMVIQNPRYQVTQFGKPVTLSCSQTLNHNVMYWYQQKSSQAPKLLFHYYDKDFNNEADTPDNFQSRRPNTSFCFLDIRSPGLGDTAMYLCATSRDPKGVQPQHFGDGTRLSIL.

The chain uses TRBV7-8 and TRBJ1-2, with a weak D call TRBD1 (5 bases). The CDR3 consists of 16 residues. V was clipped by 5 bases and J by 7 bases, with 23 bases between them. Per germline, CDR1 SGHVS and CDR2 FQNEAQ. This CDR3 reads CASSQPGGAVRFGYTF. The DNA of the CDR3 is TGTGCCAGCAGCCAACCTGGGGGTGCAGTTCGCTTTGGCTACACCTTC. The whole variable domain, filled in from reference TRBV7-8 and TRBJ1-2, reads GAGVSQSPRYKVAKRGQDVALRCDPISGHVSLFWYQQALGQGPEFLTYFQNEAQLDKSGLPSDRFFAERPEGSVSTLKIQRTQQEDSAVYLCASSQPGGAVRFGYTFGSGTRLTVV.

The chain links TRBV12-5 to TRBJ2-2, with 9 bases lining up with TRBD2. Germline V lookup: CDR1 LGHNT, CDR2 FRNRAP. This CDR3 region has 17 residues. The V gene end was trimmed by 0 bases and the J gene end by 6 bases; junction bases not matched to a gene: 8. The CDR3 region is CASGLVLSGRFAGELFF. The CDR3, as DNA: TGTGCTAGTGGTTTGGTACTTAGCGGGAGATTCGCCGGGGAGCTGTTTTTT.

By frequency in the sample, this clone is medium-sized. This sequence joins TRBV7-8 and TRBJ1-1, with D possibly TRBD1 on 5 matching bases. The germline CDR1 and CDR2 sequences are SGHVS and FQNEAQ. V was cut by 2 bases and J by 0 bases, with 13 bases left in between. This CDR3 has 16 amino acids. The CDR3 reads CASSLTTGLMNTEAFF. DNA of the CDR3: TGTGCCAGCAGCTTAACAACGGGACTCATGAACACTGAAGCTTTCTTT.

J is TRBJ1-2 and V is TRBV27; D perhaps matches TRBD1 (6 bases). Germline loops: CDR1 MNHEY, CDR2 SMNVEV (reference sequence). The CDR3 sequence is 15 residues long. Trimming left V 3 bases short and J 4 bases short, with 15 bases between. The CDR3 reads CASSLGGGGVYGYTF. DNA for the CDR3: TGTGCCAGCAGTTTGGGGGGCGGGGGCGTCTATGGCTACACCTTC.

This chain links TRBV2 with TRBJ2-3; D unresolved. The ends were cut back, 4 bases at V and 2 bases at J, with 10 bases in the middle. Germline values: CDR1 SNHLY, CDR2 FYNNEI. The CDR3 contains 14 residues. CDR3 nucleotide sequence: TGTGCCAGCAGTGGGTGGCGGTCCACAGATACGCAGTATTTT. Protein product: CASSGWRSTDTQYF.

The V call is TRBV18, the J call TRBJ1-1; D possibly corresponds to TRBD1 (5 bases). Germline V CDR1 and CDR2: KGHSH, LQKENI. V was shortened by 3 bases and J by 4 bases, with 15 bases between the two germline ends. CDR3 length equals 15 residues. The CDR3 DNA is TGTGCCAGCTCACCGAGCAGGGTCATGGGCACTGAAGCTTTCTTT. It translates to CASSPSRVMGTEAFF.

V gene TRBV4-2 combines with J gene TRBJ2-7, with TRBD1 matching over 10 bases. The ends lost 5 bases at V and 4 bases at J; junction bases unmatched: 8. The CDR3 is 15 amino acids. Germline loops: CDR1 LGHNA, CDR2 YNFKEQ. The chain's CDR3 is CASSGRDRGQYEQYF. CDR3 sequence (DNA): TGTGCCAGCAGCGGACGGGACAGGGGTCAGTACGAGCAGTACTTC.

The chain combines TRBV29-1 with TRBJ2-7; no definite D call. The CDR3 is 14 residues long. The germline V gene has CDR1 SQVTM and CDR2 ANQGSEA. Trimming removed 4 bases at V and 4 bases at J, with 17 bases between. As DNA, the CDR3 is TGCAGCGTTGTGGCAGTCGGAAAAGGGTACGAGCAGTACTTC. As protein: CSVVAVGKGYEQYF.